This T cell receptor beta chain is drawn from a study of cytomegalovirus exposure and HLA in healthy donors. On the study more broadly: Earlier results showed 90 million to 120 million unique TCR beta sequences derived from 150 million to 200 million T cells.

Nominally healthy donors provided the samples, though records likely missed some immune exposures. About this clone itself: Its matching antigen is unknown.

The PCR used 60 Vbeta and 13 Jbeta primers. The table came from immunoSEQ multiplex PCR; TCRdb's copy has only in-frame clones and leaves some out. The profile shows approximately 110,000 clones, 50% to 65% of them singletons. The junction had 9 bases not matched to a gene; V was cut back by 5 bases and J by 11 bases. The CDR3 has 14 residues. Germline values: CDR1 MNHNY, CDR2 SVGAGI (reference sequence). Broader study findings: Analyzed later, association rates of TCRs varied across HLA loci, with DRB1 most and HLA-C fewest. Previously analyzed data showed that most TCR beta V segments were productive at a frequency of about 87% or about 30%.

This TCR came from a man aged 25-45 years in good health and CMV-seropositive. The V gene is TRBV6-6, the J gene TRBJ1-5; 10 nucleotides align to TRBD1. Sequencing input: PBMCs. For the CDR3, the DNA is TGTGCCAGCAGTGGGACAGGGGCCCGGGAGGCCCAGCATTTT. As protein: CASSGTGAREAQHF.